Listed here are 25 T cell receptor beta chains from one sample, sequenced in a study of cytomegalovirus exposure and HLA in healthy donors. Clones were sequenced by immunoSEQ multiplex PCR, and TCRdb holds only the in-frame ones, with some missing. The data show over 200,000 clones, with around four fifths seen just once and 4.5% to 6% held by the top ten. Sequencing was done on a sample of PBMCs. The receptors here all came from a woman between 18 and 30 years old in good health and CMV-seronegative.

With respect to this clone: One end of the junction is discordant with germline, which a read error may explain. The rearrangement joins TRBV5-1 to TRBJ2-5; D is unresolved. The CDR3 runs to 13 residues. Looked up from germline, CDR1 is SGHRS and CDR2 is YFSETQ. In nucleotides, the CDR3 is TGCGCCAGCAGATTGGTAGTGGAAGAGACCCAGTACTTC. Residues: CASRLVVEETQYF.

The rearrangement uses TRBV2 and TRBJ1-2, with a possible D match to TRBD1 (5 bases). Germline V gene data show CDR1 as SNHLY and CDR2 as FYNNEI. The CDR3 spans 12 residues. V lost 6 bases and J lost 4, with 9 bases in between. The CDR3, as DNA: TGTGCCAGCAGGGCCGGGGGCTATGGCTACACCTTC. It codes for CASRAGGYGYTF. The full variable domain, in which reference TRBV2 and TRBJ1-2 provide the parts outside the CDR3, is EPEVTQTPSHQVTQMGQEVILRCVPISNHLYFYWYRQILGQKVEFLVSFYNNEISEKSEIFDDQFSVERPDGSNFTLKIRSTKLEDSAMYFCASRAGGYGYTFGSGTRLTVV.

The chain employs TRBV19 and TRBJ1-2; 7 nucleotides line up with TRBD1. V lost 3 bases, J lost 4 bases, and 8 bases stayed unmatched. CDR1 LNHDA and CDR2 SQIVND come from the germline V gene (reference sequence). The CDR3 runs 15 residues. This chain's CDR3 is CASSIETGWSYGYTF. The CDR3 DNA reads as TGTGCCAGTAGTATCGAGACAGGGTGGAGCTATGGCTACACCTTC.

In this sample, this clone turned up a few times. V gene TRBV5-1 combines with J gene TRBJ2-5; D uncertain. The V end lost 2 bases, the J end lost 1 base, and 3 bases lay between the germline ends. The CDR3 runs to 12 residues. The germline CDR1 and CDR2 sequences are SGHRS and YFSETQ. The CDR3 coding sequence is TGCGCCAGCAGCTTCCCCCAAGAGACCCAGTACTTC. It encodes CASSFPQETQYF.

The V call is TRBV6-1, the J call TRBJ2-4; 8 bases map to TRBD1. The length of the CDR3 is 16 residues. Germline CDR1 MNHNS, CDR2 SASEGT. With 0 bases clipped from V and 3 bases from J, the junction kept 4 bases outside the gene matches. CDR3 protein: CASSEAQGVGKNIQYF. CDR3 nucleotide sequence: TGTGCCAGCAGTGAAGCACAGGGGGTCGGCAAAAACATTCAGTACTTC.

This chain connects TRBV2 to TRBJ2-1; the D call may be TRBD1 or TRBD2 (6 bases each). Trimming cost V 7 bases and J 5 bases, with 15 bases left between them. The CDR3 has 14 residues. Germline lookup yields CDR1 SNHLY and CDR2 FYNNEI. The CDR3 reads CASTGPGAHNEQFF. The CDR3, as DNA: TGTGCCAGCACCGGCCCGGGGGCCCACAATGAGCAGTTCTTC.

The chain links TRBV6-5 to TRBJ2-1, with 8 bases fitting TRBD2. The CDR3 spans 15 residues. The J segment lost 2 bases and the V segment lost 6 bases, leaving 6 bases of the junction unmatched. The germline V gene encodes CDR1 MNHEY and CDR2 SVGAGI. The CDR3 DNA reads TGTGCCAGCAGCCCTCCTAGCGGGCCCTACAATGAGCAGTTCTTC. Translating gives CASSPPSGPYNEQFF.

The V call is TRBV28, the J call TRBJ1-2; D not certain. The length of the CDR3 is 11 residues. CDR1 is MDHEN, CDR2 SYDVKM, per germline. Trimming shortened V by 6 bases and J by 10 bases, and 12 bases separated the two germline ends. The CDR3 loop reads CASRKVESYTF. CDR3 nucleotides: TGTGCCAGCAGAAAAGTTGAATCCTACACCTTC.

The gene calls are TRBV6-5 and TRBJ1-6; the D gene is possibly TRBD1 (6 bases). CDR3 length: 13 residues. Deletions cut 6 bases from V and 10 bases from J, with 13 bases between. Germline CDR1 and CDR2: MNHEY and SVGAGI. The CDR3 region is CASRSAQGSPLHF. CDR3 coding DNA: TGTGCCAGCAGGTCAGCCCAGGGGTCACCCCTCCACTTT.

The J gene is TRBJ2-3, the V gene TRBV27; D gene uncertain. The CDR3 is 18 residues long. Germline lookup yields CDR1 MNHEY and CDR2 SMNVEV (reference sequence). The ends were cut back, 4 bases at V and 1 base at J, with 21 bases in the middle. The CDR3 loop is CASSYKVLRYTRTDTQYF. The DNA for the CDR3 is TGTGCCAGCAGTTACAAGGTACTACGATACACCCGCACAGATACGCAGTATTTT.

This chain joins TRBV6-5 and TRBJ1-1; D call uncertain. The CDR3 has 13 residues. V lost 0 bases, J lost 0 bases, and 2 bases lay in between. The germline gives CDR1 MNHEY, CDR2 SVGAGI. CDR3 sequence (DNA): TGTGCCAGCAGTTACTCGATGAACACTGAAGCTTTCTTT. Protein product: CASSYSMNTEAFF.

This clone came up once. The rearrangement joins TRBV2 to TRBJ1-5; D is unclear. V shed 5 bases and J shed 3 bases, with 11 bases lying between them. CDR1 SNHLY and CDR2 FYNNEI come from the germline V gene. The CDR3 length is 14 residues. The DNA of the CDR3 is TGTGCCAGCAGTAGTGCAGTATTCAATCAGCCCCAGCATTTT. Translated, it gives CASSSAVFNQPQHF.

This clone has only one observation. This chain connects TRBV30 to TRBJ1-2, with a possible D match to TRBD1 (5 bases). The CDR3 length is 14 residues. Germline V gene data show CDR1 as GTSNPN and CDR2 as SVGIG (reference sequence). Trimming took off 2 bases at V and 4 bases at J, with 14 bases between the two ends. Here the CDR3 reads CAWSTSDGGYGYTF. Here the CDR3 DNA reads TGTGCCTGGAGTACCAGCGACGGGGGCTATGGCTACACCTTC.

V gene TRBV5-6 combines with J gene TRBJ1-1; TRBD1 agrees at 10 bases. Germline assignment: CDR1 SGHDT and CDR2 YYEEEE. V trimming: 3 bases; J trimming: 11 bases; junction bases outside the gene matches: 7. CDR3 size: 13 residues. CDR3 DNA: TGTGCCAGCAGCTCGACAGGGGGCAAAGTGGCTTTCTTT. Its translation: CASSSTGGKVAFF.

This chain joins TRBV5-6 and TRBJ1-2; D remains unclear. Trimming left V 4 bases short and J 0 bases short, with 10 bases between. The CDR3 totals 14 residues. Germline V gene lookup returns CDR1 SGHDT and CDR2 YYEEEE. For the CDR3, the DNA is TGTGCCAGCAGCCTACCGAGGTCTAACTATGGCTACACCTTC. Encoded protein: CASSLPRSNYGYTF.

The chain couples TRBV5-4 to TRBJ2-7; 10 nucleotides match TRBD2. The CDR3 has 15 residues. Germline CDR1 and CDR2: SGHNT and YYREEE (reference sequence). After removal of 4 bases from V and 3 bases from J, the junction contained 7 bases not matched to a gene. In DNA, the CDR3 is TGTGCCAGCAGCGCGGAGGCTAGCGGGGGCTACGAGCAGTACTTC. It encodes CASSAEASGGYEQYF. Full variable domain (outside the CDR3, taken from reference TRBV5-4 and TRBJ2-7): ETGVTQSPTHLIKTRGQQVTLRCSSQSGHNTVSWYQQALGQGPQFIFQYYREEENGRGNFPPRFSGLQFPNYSSELNVNALELDDSALYLCASSAEASGGYEQYFGPGTRLTVT.

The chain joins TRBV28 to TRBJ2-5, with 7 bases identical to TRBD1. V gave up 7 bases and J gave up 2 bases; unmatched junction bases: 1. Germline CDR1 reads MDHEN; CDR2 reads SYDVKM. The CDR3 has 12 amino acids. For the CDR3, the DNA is TGTGCCAGCACCAGGGGGCAAGAGACCCAGTACTTC. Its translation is CASTRGQETQYF.

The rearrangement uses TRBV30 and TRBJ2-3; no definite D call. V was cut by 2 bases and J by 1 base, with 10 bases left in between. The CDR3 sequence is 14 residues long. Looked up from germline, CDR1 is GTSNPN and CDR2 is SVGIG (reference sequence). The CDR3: CAWSLRGGTDTQYF. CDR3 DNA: TGTGCCTGGAGTCTACGTGGGGGCACAGATACGCAGTATTTT. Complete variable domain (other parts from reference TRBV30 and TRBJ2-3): SQTIHQWPATLVQPVGSPLSLECTVEGTSNPNLYWYRQAAGRGLQLLFYSVGIGQISSEVPQNLSASRPQDRQFILSSKKLLLSDSGFYLCAWSLRGGTDTQYFGPGTRLTVL.

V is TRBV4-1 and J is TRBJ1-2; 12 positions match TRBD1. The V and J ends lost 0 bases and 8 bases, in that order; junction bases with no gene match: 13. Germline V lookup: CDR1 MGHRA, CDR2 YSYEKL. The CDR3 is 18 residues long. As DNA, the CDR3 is TGCGCCAGCAGCCAAGATACAACTGGGACAGGGGGCCTAAGAGGCTACACCTTC. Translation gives CASSQDTTGTGGLRGYTF.

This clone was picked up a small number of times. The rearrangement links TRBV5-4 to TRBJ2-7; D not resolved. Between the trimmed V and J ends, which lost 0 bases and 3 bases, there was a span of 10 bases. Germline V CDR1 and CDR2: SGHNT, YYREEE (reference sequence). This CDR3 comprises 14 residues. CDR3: CASSLGAVSYEQYF. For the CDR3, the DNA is TGTGCCAGCAGCTTGGGAGCAGTTAGCTACGAGCAGTACTTC. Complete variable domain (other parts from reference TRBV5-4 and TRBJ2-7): ETGVTQSPTHLIKTRGQQVTLRCSSQSGHNTVSWYQQALGQGPQFIFQYYREEENGRGNFPPRFSGLQFPNYSSELNVNALELDDSALYLCASSLGAVSYEQYFGPGTRLTVT.

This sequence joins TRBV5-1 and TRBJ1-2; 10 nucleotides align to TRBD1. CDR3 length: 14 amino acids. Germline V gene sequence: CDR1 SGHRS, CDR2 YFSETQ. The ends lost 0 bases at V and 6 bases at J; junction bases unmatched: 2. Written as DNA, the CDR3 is TGCGCCAGCAGCTTGGGGGACAGGGGAAATGGCTACACCTTC. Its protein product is CASSLGDRGNGYTF.

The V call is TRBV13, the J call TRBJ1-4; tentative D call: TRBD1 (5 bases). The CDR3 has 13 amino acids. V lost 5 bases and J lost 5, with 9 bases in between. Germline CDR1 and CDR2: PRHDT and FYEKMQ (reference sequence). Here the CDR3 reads CASSTRDNEKLFF. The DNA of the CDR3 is TGTGCCAGCAGCACTAGGGACAATGAAAAACTGTTTTTT. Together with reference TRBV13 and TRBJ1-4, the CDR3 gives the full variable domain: AAGVIQSPRHLIKEKRETATLKCYPIPRHDTVYWYQQGPGQDPQFLISFYEKMQSDKGSIPDRFSAQQFSDYHSELNMSSLELGDSALYFCASSTRDNEKLFFGSGTQLSVL.

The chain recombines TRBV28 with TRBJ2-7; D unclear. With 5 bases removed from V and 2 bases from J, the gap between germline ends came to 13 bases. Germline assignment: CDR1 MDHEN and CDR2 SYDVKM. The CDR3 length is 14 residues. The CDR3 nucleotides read TGTGCCAGCAGTCCAGATTTGGAACCCTACGAGCAGTACTTC. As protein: CASSPDLEPYEQYF.

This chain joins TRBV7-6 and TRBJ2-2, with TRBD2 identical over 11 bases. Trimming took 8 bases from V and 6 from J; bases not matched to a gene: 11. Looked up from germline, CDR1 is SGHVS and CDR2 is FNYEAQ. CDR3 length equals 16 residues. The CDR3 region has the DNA TGTGCCAGCGGACCCCTTCTAGCGGGGGGAGCCGGGGAGCTGTTTTTT. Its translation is CASGPLLAGGAGELFF.

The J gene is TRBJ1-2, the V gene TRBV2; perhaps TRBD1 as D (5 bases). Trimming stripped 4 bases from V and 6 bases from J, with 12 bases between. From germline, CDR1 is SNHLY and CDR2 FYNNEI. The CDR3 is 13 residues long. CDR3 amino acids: CASSVRAGDGYTF. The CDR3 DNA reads TGTGCCAGCAGTGTCAGGGCGGGAGATGGCTACACCTTC. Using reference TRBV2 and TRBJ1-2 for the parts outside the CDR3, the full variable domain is EPEVTQTPSHQVTQMGQEVILRCVPISNHLYFYWYRQILGQKVEFLVSFYNNEISEKSEIFDDQFSVERPDGSNFTLKIRSTKLEDSAMYFCASSVRAGDGYTFGSGTRLTVV.